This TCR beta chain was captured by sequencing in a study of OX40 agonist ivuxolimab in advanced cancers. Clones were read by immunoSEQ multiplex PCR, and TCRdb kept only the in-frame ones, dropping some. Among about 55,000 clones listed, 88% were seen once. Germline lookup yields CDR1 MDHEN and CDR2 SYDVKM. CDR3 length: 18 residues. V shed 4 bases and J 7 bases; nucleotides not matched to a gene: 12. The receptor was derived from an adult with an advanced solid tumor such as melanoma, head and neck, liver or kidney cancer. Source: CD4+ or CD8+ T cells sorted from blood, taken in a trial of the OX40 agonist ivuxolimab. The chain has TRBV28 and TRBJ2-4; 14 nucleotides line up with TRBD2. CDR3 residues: CASSSPGTSGRRSNIQYF. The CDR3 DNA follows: TGTGCCAGCAGTTCCCCCGGGACTAGCGGGAGAAGGTCGAACATTCAGTACTTC.